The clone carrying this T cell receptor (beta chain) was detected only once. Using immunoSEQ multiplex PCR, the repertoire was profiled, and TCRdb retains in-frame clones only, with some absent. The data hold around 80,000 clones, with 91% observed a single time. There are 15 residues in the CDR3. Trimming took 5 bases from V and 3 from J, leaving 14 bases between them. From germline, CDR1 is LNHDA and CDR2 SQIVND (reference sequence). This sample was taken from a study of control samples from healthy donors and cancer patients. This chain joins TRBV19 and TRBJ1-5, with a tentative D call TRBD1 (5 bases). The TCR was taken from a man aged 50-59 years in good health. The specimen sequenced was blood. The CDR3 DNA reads TGTGCCAGTAGTGCGGGACGGTCCGACAATCAGCCCCAGCATTTT. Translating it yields CASSAGRSDNQPQHF.